This T cell receptor beta chain was profiled in a study of response to subunit inactivated influenza vaccine. Using its own MiXCR run on the RT-PCR reads, TCRdb lists one record per CDR3 protein. The sample carries fewer than 800,000 distinct CDR3 sequences, about a sixth recorded once. The V gene end was trimmed by 4 bases and the J gene end by 7 bases; junction bases not matched to a gene: 10. The CDR3 totals 15 residues. Germline V CDR1 and CDR2: SGHKS, YYEKEE (reference sequence). The source is a man aged 45-60 years who received an inactivated influenza vaccine. The specimen was PBMCs from blood, collected 11 to 12 days after vaccination. The chain has TRBV5-5 and TRBJ1-4; the match to TRBD1 covers 7 bases. CDR3 coding DNA: TGTGCCAGCAGCGTCCTACAGGGGTGGGGTGAAAAACTGTTTTTT. This sequence encodes CASSVLQGWGEKLFF.